The 23 T cell receptor beta chains presented below share a single source sample, sequenced in a study of blood T cell repertoires in COVID-19. Sequencing used immunoSEQ multiplex PCR; TCRdb keeps in-frame clones, though not all of them. Found here are 160,000 or so clones, roughly 87% of them singletons; the top ten hold around 1.2%. The specimen was PBMCs or T cells enriched from blood (not recorded which). The receptor set was obtained from a human donor with acute COVID-19. The donor label of this sample is uncertain.

CDR3 sequence (DNA): TGCAGTGCTAGTGGGGCGCATAGCAATCAGCCCCAGCATTTT. It yields the protein CSASGAHSNQPQHF. This chain joins TRBV20-1 and TRBJ1-5, with TRBD1 as a possible D gene (5 bases). Trimming removed 3 bases at V and 0 bases at J, with 9 bases between. Germline values: CDR1 DFQATT, CDR2 SNEGSKA (reference sequence). CDR3 length equals 14 residues.

The chain carries TRBV10-3 and TRBJ2-2, with 9 bases aligning to TRBD1. The germline gives CDR1 ENHRY, CDR2 SYGVKD. CDR3 length: 16 residues. V was pared by 4 bases and J by 3 bases, with 6 bases of the junction left unmatched. CDR3 in amino acids: CAISGSDRGYTGELFF. As DNA, the CDR3 is TGTGCCATCAGTGGGAGCGACAGGGGGTACACCGGGGAGCTGTTTTTT.

This chain connects TRBV5-1 to TRBJ2-7; TRBD1 agrees at 9 bases. The length of the CDR3 is 16 residues. V lost 4 bases to trimming and J lost 0 bases; unmatched junction nucleotides: 8. Germline CDR1 is SGHRS and CDR2 is YFSETQ. The DNA of the CDR3 is TGCGCCAGCAGCGAGTATACAGGGGGCGTCTCCTACGAGCAGTACTTC. This codes for CASSEYTGGVSYEQYF.

This clone has just one count. The CDR3, as DNA: TGTGCCAGCAGTCCGCTCCAGGAAGCTAATGAAAAACTGTTTTTT. It translates to CASSPLQEANEKLFF. J is TRBJ1-4 and V is TRBV6-2 or TRBV6-3; D not resolved. This CDR3 is built from 15 residues. Trimming pared 5 bases from V and 3 bases from J, leaving 13 bases between. CDR1 MNHEY and CDR2 SVGEGT come from the germline V gene.

CDR3 protein: CASSFDQGAYNEQFF. The CDR3 DNA sequence: TGTGCCAGCAGCTTCGACCAGGGGGCGTATAATGAGCAGTTCTTC. This sequence joins TRBV5-4 and TRBJ2-1, with 8 bases matching TRBD1. The CDR3 has 15 amino acids. CDR1 and CDR2 from the germline V gene are SGHNT and YYREEE (reference sequence). Trimming removed 2 bases from V and 7 bases from J; junction bases left unmatched: 8. The whole variable domain, filled in from reference TRBV5-4 and TRBJ2-1, reads ETGVTQSPTHLIKTRGQQVTLRCSSQSGHNTVSWYQQALGQGPQFIFQYYREEENGRGNFPPRFSGLQFPNYSSELNVNALELDDSALYLCASSFDQGAYNEQFFGPGTRLTVL.

CDR3 coding DNA: TGTGCCAGCAGTCGTCTAGCGGGGGGGGTTTACAATGAGCAGTTCTTC. It specifies CASSRLAGGVYNEQFF. The chain couples TRBV6-2 or TRBV6-3 to TRBJ2-1, with 12 nucleotides matching TRBD2. The CDR3 covers 16 residues. Looked up from germline, CDR1 is MNHEY and CDR2 is SVGEGT. The V and J ends lost 5 bases and 4 bases, in that order; junction bases with no gene match: 6.

The chain couples TRBV9 to TRBJ1-1, with a possible D match to TRBD1 (6 bases). The germline V and J ends were trimmed by 2 bases and 1 base, with 15 bases remaining between them. The CDR3 spans 16 residues. The germline CDR1 and CDR2 sequences are SGDLS and YYNGEE. The CDR3 here is CASSVGGGNANTEAFF. DNA of the CDR3: TGTGCCAGCAGCGTGGGAGGGGGAAATGCGAACACTGAAGCTTTCTTT.

This clone was detected a few times. The chain joins TRBV7-3 to TRBJ1-4; TRBD1 matches at 7 bases. Germline values: CDR1 SGHTA, CDR2 FQGTGA. The CDR3 is 15 residues long. J lost 2 bases, V lost 6 bases, and 6 bases had no gene match. The CDR3 DNA sequence: TGTGCCAGCAGTCGATCGGGACAGACTAATGAAAAACTGTTTTTT. It yields the protein CASSRSGQTNEKLFF. The complete variable domain, with remaining parts taken from reference TRBV7-3 and TRBJ1-4, reads GAGVSQTPSNKVTEKGKYVELRCDPISGHTALYWYRQSLGQGPEFLIYFQGTGAADDSGLPNDRFFAVRPEGSVSTLKIQRTERGDSAVYLCASSRSGQTNEKLFFGSGTQLSVL.

The V and J genes are TRBV6-5 and TRBJ1-2; tentative D call: TRBD1 (6 bases). CDR1 is MNHEY and CDR2 is SVGAGI in the germline V gene. Trimming left V 10 bases short and J 3 bases short, with 18 bases between. The CDR3 loop spans 14 amino acids. This CDR3 is CATTTQGRYYGYTF. Here the CDR3 DNA reads TGTGCCACCACCACACAGGGTCGGTACTATGGCTACACCTTC.

This clone has only a few counts. The genes are TRBV7-2 and TRBJ1-4, with a tentative D call TRBD1 (6 bases). Trimming left V 1 base short and J 4 bases short, with 16 bases between. The CDR3 extends over 17 amino acids. Germline V gene sequence: CDR1 SGHTA, CDR2 FQGNSA. The CDR3 nucleotides read TGTGCCAGCAGCTTAGAAGGTCCAACAGGGAGTAATGAAAAACTGTTTTTT. Its protein product is CASSLEGPTGSNEKLFF.

The V call is TRBV12-3 or TRBV12-4, the J call TRBJ2-3; D is uncertain. The CDR3 loop spans 12 amino acids. V lost 3 bases and J lost 4, with 5 bases in between. The CDR3: CASSLGSDTQYF. The CDR3 DNA reads as TGTGCCAGCAGTTTGGGCTCAGATACGCAGTATTTT.

V gene TRBV2 combines with J gene TRBJ2-5; D might be TRBD2 (5 bases). The CDR3 extends over 18 amino acids. Germline CDR1 is SNHLY and CDR2 is FYNNEI. V was shortened by 5 bases and J by 0 bases, with 22 bases between the two germline ends. CDR3 in amino acids: CASSFLTRWILHQETQYF. DNA for the CDR3: TGTGCCAGCAGTTTTCTTACTAGATGGATTCTCCACCAAGAGACCCAGTACTTC.

This CDR3 reads CATSDPDRGLLDTQYF. The CDR3 nucleotides are TGTGCCACCAGTGACCCCGACAGGGGGCTTCTGGATACGCAGTATTTT. The V and J genes are TRBV24-1 and TRBJ2-3; TRBD1 matches 10 bases. Losses at the gene ends were 4 bases for V and 6 bases for J; bases not matched to a gene: 9. The CDR3 totals 16 residues. Germline V CDR1 and CDR2: KGHDR, SFDVKD.

The chain combines TRBV6-1 with TRBJ1-4, with 8 bases that match TRBD1. Germline-derived CDR1 and CDR2 are MNHNS and SASEGT. CDR3 size: 18 residues. V was pared by 4 bases and J by 2 bases, with 12 bases of the junction left unmatched. CDR3 in amino acids: CASSALPPGGETNEKLFF. The CDR3, as DNA: TGTGCCAGCAGTGCCCTCCCTCCAGGGGGCGAGACTAATGAAAAACTGTTTTTT.

V and J are TRBV10-3 and TRBJ2-3; 8 bases agree with TRBD2. V lost 8 bases and J lost 0; bases outside the gene matches: 4. Looked up from germline, CDR1 is ENHRY and CDR2 is SYGVKD. CDR3 length equals 14 residues. CDR3 sequence (DNA): TGTGCCATCTCTGGGACTAGTAGCACAGATACGCAGTATTTT. This sequence encodes CAISGTSSTDTQYF.

The chain uses TRBV5-4 and TRBJ1-1; 10 bases are a match to TRBD1. CDR3 length: 14 residues. CDR1 is SGHNT, CDR2 YYREEE, per germline (reference sequence). The ends lost 2 bases at V and 6 bases at J; junction bases unmatched: 4. The CDR3 reads CASSFRDRGPEAFF. CDR3 DNA: TGTGCCAGCAGCTTCCGGGACAGGGGCCCTGAAGCTTTCTTT.

V and J are TRBV30 and TRBJ2-7; D is perhaps TRBD2 (5 bases). Trimming removed 3 bases from V and 5 bases from J, with 11 bases in between. CDR1 and CDR2 (germline): GTSNPN, SVGIG (reference sequence). There are 12 residues in the CDR3. Here the CDR3 DNA reads TGTGCCTGGAGCCGGGAAGCCCACGAGCAGTACTTC. Protein sequence: CAWSREAHEQYF.

This chain joins TRBV4-1 and TRBJ1-2; 9 bases are a match to TRBD1. There are 13 residues in the CDR3. The ends lost 6 bases at V and 5 bases at J; junction bases unmatched: 4. Germline V gene sequence: CDR1 MGHRA, CDR2 YSYEKL. CDR3 in DNA: TGCGCCAGCAGAGCGACAGGGGGGTATGGCTACACCTTC. Translation: CASRATGGYGYTF.

This clone was seen once. The V call is TRBV5-4, the J call TRBJ2-5; TRBD1 matches at 7 bases. Germline CDR1 reads SGHNT; CDR2 reads YYREEE (reference sequence). The CDR3 loop spans 13 amino acids. Germline trimming cut 7 bases from V and 0 bases from J; bases unmatched to any gene: 3. The CDR3 sequence is CASGGQDQETQYF. Here the CDR3 DNA reads TGTGCCAGCGGTGGACAGGACCAAGAGACCCAGTACTTC.

The chain employs TRBV27 and TRBJ1-4; 9 positions match TRBD1. V dropped 5 bases and J dropped 7; count of bases not matched to a gene: 11. The CDR3 has 16 residues. The germline CDR1 and CDR2 sequences are MNHEY and SMNVEV (reference sequence). The CDR3 region has the DNA TGTGCCAGCAGTACTTACAGGGGGCCTAAAGGTGAAAAACTGTTTTTT. Translating gives CASSTYRGPKGEKLFF.

The chain uses TRBV18 and TRBJ1-1, with 12 bases identical to TRBD1. Germline CDR1 and CDR2: KGHSH and LQKENI. The CDR3 has 17 residues. The ends lost 3 bases at V and 5 bases at J; junction bases unmatched: 10. The CDR3 region has the DNA TGTGCCAGCTCACCTCGGGACAGGGGGCTTGGAGTGACTGAAGCTTTCTTT. This translates into CASSPRDRGLGVTEAFF.

This rearrangement joins TRBV5-4 to TRBJ1-1; D possibly corresponds to TRBD1 (6 bases). The V and J ends lost 0 bases and 7 bases respectively, with 13 bases between them. CDR1 and CDR2 (germline): SGHNT, YYREEE (reference sequence). The CDR3 extends over 14 amino acids. CDR3 sequence reads: CASSLAGGALEAFF. CDR3 coding DNA: TGTGCCAGCAGCTTGGCCGGGGGGGCCCTTGAAGCTTTCTTT.

This chain links TRBV5-1 with TRBJ1-2, with TRBD1 matching over 7 bases. V was clipped by 4 bases and J by 4 bases; unmatched bases: 10. From germline, CDR1 is SGHRS and CDR2 YFSETQ. CDR3 size: 15 residues. Here the CDR3 DNA reads TGCGCCAGCAGCCCAACACCGGGACAGATCTATGGCTACACCTTC. Translating gives CASSPTPGQIYGYTF.